This TCR beta chain comes out of a study of CD8 T cells in ankylosing spondylitis. TCRdb redid the calling of the 5' RACE reads with MiXCR, one entry per CDR3 protein. This sample has 350,000 or so distinct CDR3 sequences, with about 15% found just once. Germline V lookup: CDR1 DFQATT, CDR2 SNEGSKA (reference sequence). The CDR3 consists of 12 residues. Trimming left V 6 bases short and J 4 bases short, with 12 bases between. Many counts were recorded for this clonotype. The sample consisted of blood, either unsorted or a sorted T cell fraction (not recorded which). This clonotype originated in a male donor with ankylosing spondylitis or in good health (not recorded which). The rearrangement uses TRBV20-1 and TRBJ1-1; no reliable D call. CDR3 nucleotide sequence: TGCAGTGCCGTCCCCCGAATCACTGAAGCTTTCTTT. Its protein product is CSAVPRITEAFF.